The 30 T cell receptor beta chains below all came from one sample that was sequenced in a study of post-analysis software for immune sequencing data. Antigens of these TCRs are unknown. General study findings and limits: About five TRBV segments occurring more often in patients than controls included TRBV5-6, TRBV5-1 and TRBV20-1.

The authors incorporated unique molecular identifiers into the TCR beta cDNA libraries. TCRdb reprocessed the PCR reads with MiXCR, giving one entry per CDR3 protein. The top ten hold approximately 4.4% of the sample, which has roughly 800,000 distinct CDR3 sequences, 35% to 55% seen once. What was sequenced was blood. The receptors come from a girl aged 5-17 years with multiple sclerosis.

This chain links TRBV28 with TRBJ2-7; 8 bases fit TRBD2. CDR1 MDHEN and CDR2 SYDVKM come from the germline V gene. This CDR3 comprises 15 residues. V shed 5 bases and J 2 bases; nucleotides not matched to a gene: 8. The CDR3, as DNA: TGTGCCAGCAGTCCTAGCGGGCAGGGCCCCTACGAGCAGTACTTC. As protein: CASSPSGQGPYEQYF.

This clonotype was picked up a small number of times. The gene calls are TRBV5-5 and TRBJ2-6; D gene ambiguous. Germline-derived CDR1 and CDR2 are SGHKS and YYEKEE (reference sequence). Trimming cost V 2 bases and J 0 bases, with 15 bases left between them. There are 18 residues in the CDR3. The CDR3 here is CASSFPQRAHSGANVLTF. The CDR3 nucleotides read TGTGCCAGCAGCTTTCCCCAGCGAGCACACTCTGGGGCCAACGTCCTGACTTTC.

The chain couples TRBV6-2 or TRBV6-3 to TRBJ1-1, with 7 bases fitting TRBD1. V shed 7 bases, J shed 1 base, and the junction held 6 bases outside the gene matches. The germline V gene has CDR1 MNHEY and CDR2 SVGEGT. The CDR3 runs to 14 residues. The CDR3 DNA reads TGTGCCAGCACCTCGACAGGGTGGAACACTGAAGCTTTCTTT. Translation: CASTSTGWNTEAFF.

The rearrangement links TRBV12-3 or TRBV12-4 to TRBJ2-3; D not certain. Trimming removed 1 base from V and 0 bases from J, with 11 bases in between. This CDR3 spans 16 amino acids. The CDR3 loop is CASSLEVARSTDTQYF. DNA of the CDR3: TGTGCCAGCAGTTTAGAGGTAGCTCGAAGCACAGATACGCAGTATTTT.

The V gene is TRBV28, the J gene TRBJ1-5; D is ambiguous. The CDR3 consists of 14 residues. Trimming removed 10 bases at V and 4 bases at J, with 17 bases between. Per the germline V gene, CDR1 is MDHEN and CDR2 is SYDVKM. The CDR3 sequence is CATKQEALNQPQHF. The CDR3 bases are TGTGCCACCAAGCAGGAGGCCTTAAATCAGCCCCAGCATTTT.

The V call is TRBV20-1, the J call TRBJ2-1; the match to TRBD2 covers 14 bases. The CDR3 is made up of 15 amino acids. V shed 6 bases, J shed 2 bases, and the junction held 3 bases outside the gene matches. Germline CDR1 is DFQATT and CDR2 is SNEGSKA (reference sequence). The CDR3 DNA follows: TGCAGTGCCTGGACTAGCGGGAGGACCTACAATGAGCAGTTCTTC. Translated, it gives CSAWTSGRTYNEQFF.

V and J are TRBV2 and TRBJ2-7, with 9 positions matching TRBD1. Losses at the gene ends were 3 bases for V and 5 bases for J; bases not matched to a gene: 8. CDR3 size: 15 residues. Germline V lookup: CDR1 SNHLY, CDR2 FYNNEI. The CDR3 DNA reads TGTGCCAGCAGTGACTGGGACAGGGTTGGCGACGAGCAGTACTTC. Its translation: CASSDWDRVGDEQYF.

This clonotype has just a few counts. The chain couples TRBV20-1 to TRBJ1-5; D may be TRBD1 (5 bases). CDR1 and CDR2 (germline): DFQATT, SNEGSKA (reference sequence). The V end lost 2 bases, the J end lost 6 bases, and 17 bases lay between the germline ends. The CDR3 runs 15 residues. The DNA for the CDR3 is TGCAGTGCTAGACCCGGGACGGGGGTTAGTCAGCCCCAGCATTTT. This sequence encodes CSARPGTGVSQPQHF.

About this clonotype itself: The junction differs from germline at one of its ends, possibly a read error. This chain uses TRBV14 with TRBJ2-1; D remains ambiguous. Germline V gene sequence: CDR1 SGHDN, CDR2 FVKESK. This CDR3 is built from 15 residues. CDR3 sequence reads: CASSQGGLSYNGQFF. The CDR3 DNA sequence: TGTGCCAGCAGCCAAGGTGGCCTAAGCTACAATGGGCAGTTCTTC.

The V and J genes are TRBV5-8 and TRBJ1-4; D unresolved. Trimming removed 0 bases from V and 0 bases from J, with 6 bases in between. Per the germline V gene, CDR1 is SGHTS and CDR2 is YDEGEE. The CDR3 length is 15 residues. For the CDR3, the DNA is TGTGCCAGCAGCTTGGAAGGGACAACTAATGAAAAACTGTTTTTT. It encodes CASSLEGTTNEKLFF.

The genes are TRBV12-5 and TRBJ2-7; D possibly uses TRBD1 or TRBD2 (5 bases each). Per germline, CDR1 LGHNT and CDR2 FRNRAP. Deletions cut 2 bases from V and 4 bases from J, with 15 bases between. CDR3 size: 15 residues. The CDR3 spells CASGLFPGPPYEQYF. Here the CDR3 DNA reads TGTGCTAGTGGTTTGTTTCCGGGACCGCCGTACGAGCAGTACTTC. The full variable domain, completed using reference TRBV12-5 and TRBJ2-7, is DARVTQTPRHKVTEMGQEVTMRCQPILGHNTVFWYRQTMMQGLELLAYFRNRAPLDDSGMPKDRFSAEMPDATLATLKIQPSEPRDSAVYFCASGLFPGPPYEQYFGPGTRLTVT.

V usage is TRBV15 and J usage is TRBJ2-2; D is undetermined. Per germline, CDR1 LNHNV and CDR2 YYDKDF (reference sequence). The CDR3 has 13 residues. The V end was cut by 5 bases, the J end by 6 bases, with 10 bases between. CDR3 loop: CATSGNSPGELFF. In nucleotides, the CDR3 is TGTGCCACCAGCGGGAACTCTCCCGGGGAGCTGTTTTTT.

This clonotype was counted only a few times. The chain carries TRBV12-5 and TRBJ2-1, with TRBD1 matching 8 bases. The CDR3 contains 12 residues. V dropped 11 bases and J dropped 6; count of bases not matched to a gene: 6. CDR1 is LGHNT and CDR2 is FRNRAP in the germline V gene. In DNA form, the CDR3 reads TGTGCTCCCTGGACAGGGCGCAATGAGCAGTTCTTC. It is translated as CAPWTGRNEQFF.

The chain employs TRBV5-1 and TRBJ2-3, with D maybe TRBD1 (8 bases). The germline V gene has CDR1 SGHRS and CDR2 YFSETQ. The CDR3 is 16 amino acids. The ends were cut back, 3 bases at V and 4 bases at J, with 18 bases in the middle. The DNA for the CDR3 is TGCGCCAGCAGCTGGACCGGACAGGGAGGGTCAGATACGCAGTATTTT. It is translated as CASSWTGQGGSDTQYF.

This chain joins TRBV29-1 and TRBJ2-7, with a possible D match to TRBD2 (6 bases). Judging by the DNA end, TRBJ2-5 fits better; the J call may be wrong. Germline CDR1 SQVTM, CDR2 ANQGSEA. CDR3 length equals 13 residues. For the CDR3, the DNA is TGCAGCGCATTCTACGAGGAGGGCGAGACCCAGTACTTC. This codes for CSAFYEEGETQYF.

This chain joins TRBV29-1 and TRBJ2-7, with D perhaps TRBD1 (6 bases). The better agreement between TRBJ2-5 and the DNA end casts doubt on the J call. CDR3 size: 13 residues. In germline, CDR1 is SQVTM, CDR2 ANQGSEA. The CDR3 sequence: CSVSRGTLGTQYF. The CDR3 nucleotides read TGCAGCGTTTCCAGGGGCACGTTAGGGACCCAGTACTTC.

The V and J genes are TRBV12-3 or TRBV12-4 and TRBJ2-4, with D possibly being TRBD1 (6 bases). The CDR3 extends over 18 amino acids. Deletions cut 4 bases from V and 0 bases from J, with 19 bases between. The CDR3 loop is CASSSPPDRPLAKNIQYF. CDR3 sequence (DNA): TGTGCCAGCAGTTCCCCGCCCGACAGGCCACTAGCCAAAAACATTCAGTACTTC.

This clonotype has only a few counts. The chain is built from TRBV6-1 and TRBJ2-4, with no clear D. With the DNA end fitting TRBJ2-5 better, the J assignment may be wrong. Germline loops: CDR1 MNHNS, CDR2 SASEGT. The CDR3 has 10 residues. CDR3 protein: CASTAQTQYF. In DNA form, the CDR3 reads TGTGCCAGCACTGCGCAGACCCAGTACTTC.

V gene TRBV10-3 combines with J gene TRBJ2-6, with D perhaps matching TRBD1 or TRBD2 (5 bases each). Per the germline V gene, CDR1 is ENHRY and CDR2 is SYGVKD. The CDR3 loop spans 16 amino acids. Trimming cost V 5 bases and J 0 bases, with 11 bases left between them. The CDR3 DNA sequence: TGTGCCATCAGTCAGGATGGGGGCTCTGGGGCCAACGTCCTGACTTTC. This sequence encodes CAISQDGGSGANVLTF.

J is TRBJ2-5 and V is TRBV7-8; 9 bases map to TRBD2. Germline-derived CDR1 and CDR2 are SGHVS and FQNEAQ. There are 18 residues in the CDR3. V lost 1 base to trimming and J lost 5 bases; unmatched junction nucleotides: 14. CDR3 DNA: TGTGCCAGCAGCTTAGTTGTTTGGGCTAGCGGGACTGGGGAGACCCAGTACTTC. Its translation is CASSLVVWASGTGETQYF.

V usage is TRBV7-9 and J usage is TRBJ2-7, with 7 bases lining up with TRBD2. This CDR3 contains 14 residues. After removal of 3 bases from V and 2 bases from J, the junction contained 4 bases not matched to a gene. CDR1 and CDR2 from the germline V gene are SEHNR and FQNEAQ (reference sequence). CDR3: CASSLGGTTYEQYF. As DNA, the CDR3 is TGTGCCAGCAGCTTGGGCGGGACTACCTACGAGCAGTACTTC. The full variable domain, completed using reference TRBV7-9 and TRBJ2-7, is DTGVSQNPRHKITKRGQNVTFRCDPISEHNRLYWYRQTLGQGPEFLTYFQNEAQLEKSRLLSDRFSAERPKGSFSTLEIQRTEQGDSAMYLCASSLGGTTYEQYFGPGTRLTVT.

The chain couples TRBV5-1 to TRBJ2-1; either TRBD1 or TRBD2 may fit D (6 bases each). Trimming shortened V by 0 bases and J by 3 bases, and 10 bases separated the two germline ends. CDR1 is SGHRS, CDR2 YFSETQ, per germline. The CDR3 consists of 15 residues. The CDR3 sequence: CASSLGGDIYNEQFF. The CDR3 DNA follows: TGCGCCAGCAGCTTGGGGGGGGACATCTACAATGAGCAGTTCTTC.

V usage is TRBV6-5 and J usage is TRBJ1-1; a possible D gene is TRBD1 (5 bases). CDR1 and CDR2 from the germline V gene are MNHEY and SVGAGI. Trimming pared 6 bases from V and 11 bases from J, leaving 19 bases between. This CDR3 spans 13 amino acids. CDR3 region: CASSPNPQETAFF. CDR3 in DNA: TGTGCCAGCAGCCCCAACCCACAGGAGACGGCTTTCTTT.

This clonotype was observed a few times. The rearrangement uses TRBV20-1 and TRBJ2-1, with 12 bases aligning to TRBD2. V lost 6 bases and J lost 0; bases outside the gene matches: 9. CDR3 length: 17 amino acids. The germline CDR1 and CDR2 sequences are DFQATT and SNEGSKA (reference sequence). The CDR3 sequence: CSARGLAGGNSYNEQFF. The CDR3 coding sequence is TGCAGTGCCCGGGGGCTAGCGGGAGGGAACTCCTACAATGAGCAGTTCTTC.

CDR3 DNA sequence: TGTGCCAGCAGCTCACCGGGACAGGGCCACGAGCAGTACTTC. Protein sequence: CASSSPGQGHEQYF. The rearrangement uses TRBV7-9 and TRBJ2-7; 9 bases match TRBD1. The CDR3 is 14 amino acids. CDR1 and CDR2 (germline): SEHNR, FQNEAQ (reference sequence). Losses at the gene ends were 4 bases for V and 5 bases for J; bases not matched to a gene: 6.

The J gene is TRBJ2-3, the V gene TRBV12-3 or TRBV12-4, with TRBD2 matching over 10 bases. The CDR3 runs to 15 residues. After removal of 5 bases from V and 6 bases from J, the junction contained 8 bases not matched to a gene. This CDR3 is CASSRHGLAVDTQYF. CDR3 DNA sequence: TGTGCCAGCAGTCGACATGGACTAGCGGTCGATACGCAGTATTTT.

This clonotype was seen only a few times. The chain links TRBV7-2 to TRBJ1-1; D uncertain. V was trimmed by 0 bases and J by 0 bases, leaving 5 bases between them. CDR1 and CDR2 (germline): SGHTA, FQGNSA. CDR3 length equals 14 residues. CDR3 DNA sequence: TGTGCCAGCAGCTTAGCGTCGATGAACACTGAAGCTTTCTTT. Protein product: CASSLASMNTEAFF. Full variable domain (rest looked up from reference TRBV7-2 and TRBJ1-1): GAGVSQSPSNKVTEKGKDVELRCDPISGHTALYWYRQSLGQGLEFLIYFQGNSAPDKSGLPSDRFSAERTGGSVSTLTIQRTQQEDSAVYLCASSLASMNTEAFFGQGTRLTVV.

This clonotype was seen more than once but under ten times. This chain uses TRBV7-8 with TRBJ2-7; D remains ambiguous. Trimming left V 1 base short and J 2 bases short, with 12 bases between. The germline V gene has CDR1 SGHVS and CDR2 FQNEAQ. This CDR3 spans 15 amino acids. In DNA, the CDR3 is TGTGCCAGCAGCTTAGTGAGCTATCCGACCTACGAGCAGTACTTC. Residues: CASSLVSYPTYEQYF.

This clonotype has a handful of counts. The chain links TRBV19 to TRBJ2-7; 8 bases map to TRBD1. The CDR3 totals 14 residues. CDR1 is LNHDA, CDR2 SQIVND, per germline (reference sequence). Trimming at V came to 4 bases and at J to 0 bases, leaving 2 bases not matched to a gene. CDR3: CASSNTGGSYEQYF. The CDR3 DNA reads TGTGCCAGTAGTAACACAGGGGGCTCCTACGAGCAGTACTTC.

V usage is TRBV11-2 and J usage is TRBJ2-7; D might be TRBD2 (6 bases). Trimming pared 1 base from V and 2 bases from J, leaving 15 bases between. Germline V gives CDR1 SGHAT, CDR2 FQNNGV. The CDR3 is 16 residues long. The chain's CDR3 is CASSLGKRVAPYEQYF. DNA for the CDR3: TGTGCCAGCAGCTTAGGCAAGCGGGTGGCTCCCTACGAGCAGTACTTC.